This entry lists 9 T cell receptor beta chains sequenced from one sample in a study of glioma-infiltrating T cells (dated by TCRdb to 2016 to 2017). Sequencing was carried out with an Illumina MiSeq. TCR alpha and beta CDR3 regions were amplified with the iRepertoire nested amplicon-rescue multiplex PCR (arm-PCR) platform from RNA. TCRdb handled the public reads itself, with Q25 trimming in fastp and clone calling in MiXCR, and kept productive beta chains. Each entry is one CDR3 protein sequence, shown with its most common DNA and genes. In this sample the table shows approximately 110,000 distinct CDR3 sequences, roughly 20% of which occur a single time. The ten most abundant clones make up 13% to 15% of the sample. The specimen sequenced was glioma tissue, nonneoplastic brain tissue, or PBMCs (not recorded which). These receptors all come from a human donor with low-grade glioma or glioblastoma, undergoing nonglioma brain surgery, or in good health (not recorded which).

In its sample, this clonotype was seen a few times. V gene TRBV18 combines with J gene TRBJ1-1; 11 bases line up with TRBD1. The length of the CDR3 is 16 residues. Losses at the gene ends were 3 bases for V and 5 bases for J; bases not matched to a gene: 8. CDR1 is KGHSH, CDR2 LQKENI, per germline. The CDR3 loop is CASSPGQGASRTEAFF. CDR3 coding DNA: TGTGCCAGCTCACCCGGACAGGGGGCTTCGAGGACTGAAGCTTTCTTT.

A note on this clonotype: At one end, the junction sequence differs from germline, possibly due to a read error. The chain combines TRBV6-8 with TRBJ2-7; D gene unclear. The CDR3 covers 12 residues. Germline lookup yields CDR1 MNHGY and CDR2 SAAAGT. The CDR3 is CAISSPSHQQHF. Written as DNA, the CDR3 is TGTGCCATCAGTTCCCCGTCCCATCAGCAGCACTTC.

This clonotype was detected a few times. This chain joins TRBV4-3 and TRBJ2-5; 7 bases align to TRBD1. This CDR3 comprises 14 residues. V lost 1 base to trimming and J lost 4 bases; unmatched junction nucleotides: 3. Germline V gives CDR1 LGHNA, CDR2 YSLEER. The CDR3 loop is CASSQGAGGETQYF. The CDR3, as DNA: TGCGCCAGCAGCCAAGGCGCAGGGGGAGAGACCCAGTACTTC.

The table lists this clonotype with many counts. This chain links TRBV7-9 with TRBJ2-1; tentative D call: TRBD2 (5 bases). The V end was cut by 8 bases, the J end by 0 bases, with 8 bases between. Germline loops: CDR1 SEHNR, CDR2 FQNEAQ (reference sequence). The CDR3 length is 13 residues. This CDR3 is CASGSLSYNEQFF. The CDR3 DNA reads TGTGCCAGCGGGAGTCTCTCCTACAATGAGCAGTTCTTC.

With regard to this clonotype: A read error may explain this, as a much larger clone is one base away. The chain joins TRBV7-2 to TRBJ2-7; 8 bases are a match to TRBD2. Trimming at V came to 9 bases and at J to 11 bases, leaving 21 bases not matched to a gene. The germline V gene encodes CDR1 SGHTA and CDR2 FQGNSA. The CDR3 extends over 15 amino acids. The DNA of the CDR3 is TGTGCCAGTTCCTTAGAAGGTAGCGGGAAGTACGGGGAGTACTTC. It translates to CASSLEGSGKYGEYF.

This clonotype was seen ten or more times. The chain employs TRBV7-2 and TRBJ2-7; D is ambiguous. The CDR3 consists of 16 residues. V gave up 1 base and J gave up 7 bases, with 20 bases separating them. Germline-derived CDR1 and CDR2 are SGHTA and FQGNSA. This CDR3 is CASSLGMGGLLREQYF. The CDR3 nucleotides are TGTGCCAGCAGCTTAGGGATGGGCGGCTTACTCAGGGAGCAGTACTTC.

In this sample, this clonotype turned up many times. V gene TRBV7-2 combines with J gene TRBJ2-3; TRBD2 agrees at 7 bases. The J segment lost 5 bases and the V segment lost 1 base, leaving 9 bases of the junction unmatched. CDR3 size: 16 residues. Germline assignment: CDR1 SGHTA and CDR2 FQGNSA. CDR3 DNA: TGTGCCAGCAGCTTAGTTATGGGCGGGAGTATAGATACGCAGTATTTT. Translated, it gives CASSLVMGGSIDTQYF.

About this clonotype itself: A much larger clonotype is one base distant, so this may be a read error. The chain is built from TRBV19 and TRBJ1-5; no clear D. Germline CDR1 reads LNHDA; CDR2 reads SQIVND (reference sequence). This CDR3 spans 13 amino acids. With 7 bases removed from V and 7 bases from J, the gap between germline ends came to 14 bases. CDR3 residues: CASNLNSGQPQHF. In DNA, the CDR3 is TGTGCCAGTAATCTAAACTCTGGGCAGCCCCAGCATTTT.

This clonotype has ten or more counts. The rearrangement uses TRBV7-2 and TRBJ2-7; D gene ambiguous. Per germline, CDR1 SGHTA and CDR2 FQGNSA. V shed 4 bases and J shed 7 bases, with 14 bases lying between them. This CDR3 is 13 amino acids long. CDR3 sequence reads: CASSSPEHREQYF. The CDR3 region has the DNA TGTGCCAGCAGCTCCCCTGAACACAGAGAGCAGTACTTC.